These T cell receptor beta chains were read from a single sample in a study of shared clonotypes between healthy human individuals. Clones were sequenced by immunoSEQ multiplex PCR, and TCRdb holds only the in-frame ones, with some missing. The data show hundreds of thousands of clones, with about 97% seen just once and around 0.058% held by the top ten. Sequencing was performed on naive CD4+ T cells sorted from blood. All receptors derive from a woman in her twenties or thirties in good health. Each CDR3 is given with its conserved first and last residue. D genes are given only for firm matches. Expanded clones are given a class, and other clones once, few, many or no size at all.

TRBD2 TRBJ2-5 NA TRBV15 CATSHATGGRETQYF TGTGCCACCAGCCACGCGACGGGGGGTCGAGAGACCCAGTACTTC
NA TRBJ1-2 NA TRBV28 CASSRDSSPSNYGYTF TGTGCCAGCAGTCGAGACAGTTCACCATCTAACTATGGCTACACCTTC
NA TRBJ2-1 NA TRBV7-8 CASSFSPAEQFF TGTGCCAGCAGCTTCAGCCCCGCTGAGCAGTTCTTC
NA TRBJ2-2 NA TRBV11-3 CASSLGGHQNTGELFF TGTGCCAGCAGCTTAGGGGGACACCAGAACACCGGGGAGCTGTTTTTT
TRBD1 TRBJ1-2 NA TRBV6-1 CASSGLPGQGIRGYTF TGTGCCAGCAGTGGACTCCCGGGACAGGGGATAAGGGGCTACACCTTC
TRBD2 TRBJ2-1 NA TRBV7-6 CASSLLGGSGNTVHEQFF TGTGCCAGCAGCTTATTGGGCGGTAGCGGGAACACCGTGCATGAGCAGTTCTTC
TRBD2 TRBJ2-3 NA TRBV10-3 CAIRAGTMVDTQYF TGTGCCATCAGGGCCGGGACTATGGTGGATACGCAGTATTTT
NA TRBJ2-4 NA TRBV29-1 CSVEDLPLGGKNIQYF TGCAGCGTTGAAGATCTGCCTCTCGGGGGCAAAAACATTCAGTACTTC
NA TRBJ1-1 NA TRBV9 CASSGNSGAFF TGTGCCAGCAGCGGGAACAGTGGAGCTTTCTTT
TRBD2 TRBJ2-3 NA TRBV6-6 CASSYGGRAGSGTQYF TGTGCCAGCAGTTACGGCGGGAGGGCCGGGAGTGGTACGCAGTATTTT
NA TRBJ1-3 NA TRBV30 CAWSMDSPYSGNTIYF TGTGCCTGGAGTATGGACAGTCCCTACTCTGGAAACACCATATATTTT
NA TRBJ2-1 NA TRBV28 CASSLGSYNEQFF TGTGCCAGCAGTCTAGGGTCCTACAATGAGCAGTTCTTC
NA TRBJ1-1 NA TRBV6-5 CASTGASMNTEAFF TGTGCCAGCACGGGGGCAAGCATGAACACTGAAGCTTTCTTT
TRBD1 TRBJ2-2 NA TRBV19 CASNKGGWENTGELFF TGTGCCAGTAACAAAGGGGGCTGGGAGAACACCGGGGAGCTGTTTTTT
TRBD1 TRBJ1-1 NA TRBV5-1 CASSIQGFDTEAFF TGCGCCAGCAGCATACAGGGGTTCGACACTGAAGCTTTCTTT
NA TRBJ2-3 NA TRBV10-3 CAINPQGGITDTQYF TGTGCCATCAACCCACAGGGAGGAATAACAGATACGCAGTATTTT
TRBD2 TRBJ2-2 NA TRBV28 CASSFSGSTGELFF TGTGCCAGCAGCTTTAGCGGGAGTACCGGGGAGCTGTTTTTT
TRBD1 TRBJ1-2 NA TRBV19 CASSIAGTGLNYGYTF TGTGCCAGTAGTATTGCCGGGACAGGTCTTAACTATGGCTACACCTTC
NA TRBJ1-5 NA TRBV6-1 CASGRNQPQHF TGTGCCAGCGGGAGGAATCAGCCCCAGCATTTT
TRBD1 TRBJ1-2 NA TRBV28 CASTNGQGRQGYTF TGTGCCAGCACCAACGGACAGGGGCGGCAAGGCTACACCTTC
TRBD2 TRBJ2-7 NA TRBV27 CASRTSGRGYEQYF TGTGCCAGCAGAACTAGCGGGAGAGGGTACGAGCAGTACTTC
NA TRBJ1-1 NA TRBV18 CASSPPGGSGTEAFF TGTGCCAGCTCACCACCGGGGGGGTCGGGGACTGAAGCTTTCTTT
NA TRBJ2-7 NA TRBV13 CASSFPPGHEQYF TGTGCCAGCAGCTTCCCCCCCGGGCACGAGCAGTACTTC
TRBD1 TRBJ2-7 NA TRBV4-1 CASSQGPILQQGPLYEQYF TGCGCCAGCAGCCAAGGCCCGATCCTCCAACAGGGGCCACTCTACGAGCAGTACTTC
TRBD1 TRBJ2-5 once TRBV7-7 CASSLGGTVPQETQYF TGTGCCAGCAGCTTAGGGGGGACAGTACCGCAAGAGACCCAGTACTTC
NA TRBJ2-5 once TRBV6-5 CASSPSFSAETQYF TGTGCCAGCAGCCCCTCGTTTTCGGCGGAGACCCAGTACTTC
NA TRBJ1-2 NA TRBV28 CASSFGTGLAYGYTF TGTGCCAGCAGTTTCGGAACAGGGCTCGCCTATGGCTACACCTTC
TRBD1 TRBJ1-1 NA TRBV6-6 CASSTGQGGTEAFF TGTGCCAGCAGTACCGGACAGGGAGGTACTGAAGCTTTCTTT
NA TRBJ2-1 NA TRBV11-2 CASRIMGLGNEQFF TGTGCCAGCAGAATTATGGGGTTAGGAAATGAGCAGTTCTTC
TRBD1 TRBJ1-3 NA TRBV29-1 CSVQTGQGKGGNTIYF TGCAGCGTACAAACTGGACAGGGGAAGGGTGGAAACACCATATATTTT
TRBD1 TRBJ2-7 NA TRBV7-9 CASSLTGTGPYEQYF TGTGCCAGCAGCCTGACCGGGACAGGGCCCTACGAGCAGTACTTC
TRBD1 TRBJ2-1 NA TRBV28 CASMGRGGWFF TGTGCCAGCATGGGTCGAGGGGGCTGGTTCTTC
TRBD2 TRBJ2-1 NA TRBV30 CAWGLAGIEQFF TGTGCCTGGGGACTAGCGGGAATTGAGCAGTTCTTC
NA TRBJ1-3 NA TRBV13 CASSRPIGSGNTIYF TGTGCCAGCAGCCGGCCTATCGGATCTGGAAACACCATATATTTT
TRBD1 TRBJ2-7 NA TRBV7-9 CASSQGTGDSYEQYF TGTGCCAGCAGCCAAGGGACAGGCGACTCCTACGAGCAGTACTTC
NA TRBJ2-1 NA TRBV27 CASSSLGQLRSYNEQFF TGTGCCAGCAGTTCCCTCGGACAGTTAAGGTCCTACAATGAGCAGTTCTTC